What follows describes a single T cell receptor beta chain. This sample was included in a study of technical replicates of blood from a few donors. Data came from immunoSEQ multiplex PCR; TCRdb stores just in-frame clones and leaves some out. Of 65,000 to 80,000 clones listed, around 93% are singletons. This CDR3 comprises 16 residues. Germline V gene data show CDR1 as SEHNR and CDR2 as FQNEAQ (reference sequence). The trim removed 5 bases at V and 4 bases at J, leaving 11 bases unmatched. Sequencing input: T cells isolated from PBMCs. The sequence was obtained from a human donor in good health. The chain employs TRBV7-9 and TRBJ2-1, with 7 bases matching TRBD1. The CDR3 nucleotides read TGTGCCAGCAGCCGTCACAGGGGCGAAGGGTACAATGAGCAGTTCTTC. Protein: CASSRHRGEGYNEQFF.